Below, 15 T cell receptor beta chains from the same sample are listed, as sequenced in a study of CD4+ T cells in melanoma. Some clones are missing from TCRdb's copy, which holds only in-frame ones; the method was immunoSEQ multiplex PCR. The sample has 8,500 to 10,000 clones, around 71% seen once; the top ten hold about a sixth. Sequencing was carried out using cells from a culture (not recorded whether cultured in vitro). These receptors originate from a human donor with melanoma.

This clone showed up just a few times. This rearrangement joins TRBV18 to TRBJ2-1; the D is unclear. Germline V gives CDR1 KGHSH, CDR2 LQKENI. With 4 bases removed from V and 6 bases from J, the gap between germline ends came to 10 bases. The CDR3 contains 13 residues. The CDR3 sequence: CASSQGTGNEQFF. The CDR3 DNA reads as TGTGCCAGCTCACAGGGAACCGGCAATGAGCAGTTCTTC.

The chain uses TRBV18 and TRBJ2-7, with D perhaps given as TRBD1 or TRBD2 (5 bases each). Trimming left V 4 bases short and J 3 bases short, with 13 bases between. Germline V gene sequence: CDR1 KGHSH, CDR2 LQKENI. The CDR3 has 14 residues. CDR3 coding DNA: TGTGCCAGCTCACGCGCCGGGACCCTCTACGAGCAGTACTTC. Amino acids: CASSRAGTLYEQYF.

This chain links TRBV4-1 with TRBJ2-3; D is unclear. Germline CDR1 reads MGHRA; CDR2 reads YSYEKL. With 0 bases removed from V and 8 bases from J, the gap between germline ends came to 9 bases. There are 13 residues in the CDR3. The CDR3 sequence: CASSQDPAPTQYF. The CDR3 bases are TGCGCCAGCAGCCAAGACCCCGCCCCTACGCAGTATTTT.

V and J are TRBV6-5 and TRBJ1-1, with a weak D call TRBD1 (6 bases). The V gene lost 6 bases and the J gene lost 1 base, with 12 bases spanning the gap. Germline CDR1 MNHEY, CDR2 SVGAGI. CDR3 length: 14 residues. The CDR3 sequence is CASRTRGENTEAFF. Here the CDR3 DNA reads TGTGCCAGCAGAACCAGGGGAGAGAACACTGAAGCTTTCTTT.

The gene calls are TRBV5-6 and TRBJ1-1, with D hard to call. V was cut by 1 base and J by 6 bases, with 7 bases left in between. The germline V gene encodes CDR1 SGHDT and CDR2 YYEEEE. This CDR3 has 12 amino acids. The CDR3 is CASSLSQSEAFF. CDR3 coding DNA: TGTGCCAGCAGCTTGAGCCAGTCTGAAGCTTTCTTT. The full variable domain, completed using reference TRBV5-6 and TRBJ1-1, is DAGVTQSPTHLIKTRGQQVTLRCSPKSGHDTVSWYQQALGQGPQFIFQYYEEEERQRGNFPDRFSGHQFPNYSSELNVNALLLGDSALYLCASSLSQSEAFFGQGTRLTVV.

The V call is TRBV5-1, the J call TRBJ1-2; D is perhaps TRBD1 (5 bases). V dropped 2 bases and J dropped 10 bases, with 18 bases sitting between them. The germline CDR1 and CDR2 sequences are SGHRS and YFSETQ. CDR3 size: 14 residues. CDR3 sequence reads: CASSFEAGTVSYTF. DNA for the CDR3: TGCGCCAGCAGCTTCGAGGCAGGGACGGTATCCTACACCTTC.

The chain has TRBV6-5 and TRBJ2-4; no clear D. The CDR3 length is 14 residues. The V and J ends lost 0 bases and 3 bases respectively, with 6 bases between them. CDR1 is MNHEY, CDR2 SVGAGI, per germline. CDR3 residues: CASSYSSRKNIQYF. As DNA, the CDR3 is TGTGCCAGCAGTTACTCGTCCCGCAAAAACATTCAGTACTTC.

The chain couples TRBV27 to TRBJ1-6; D gene ambiguous. Germline V gives CDR1 MNHEY, CDR2 SMNVEV (reference sequence). V lost 4 bases to trimming and J lost 4 bases, with 8 bases between them. CDR3 length: 14 amino acids. CDR3 region: CASSSEGYNSPLHF. The CDR3, as DNA: TGTGCCAGCAGTTCTGAGGGTTATAATTCACCCCTCCACTTT.

This clone has only a few counts. The rearrangement uses TRBV5-1 and TRBJ1-4, with 8 nucleotides matching TRBD1. CDR3 length equals 16 residues. Unmatched junction bases numbered 6, after V lost 1 base and J lost 4 bases. Germline V lookup: CDR1 SGHRS, CDR2 YFSETQ. The CDR3 is CASSLRQGAFNEKLFF. DNA of the CDR3: TGCGCCAGCAGCTTGAGGCAGGGGGCTTTTAATGAAAAACTGTTTTTT.

The chain employs TRBV11-3 and TRBJ1-1, with a weak D call TRBD1 (5 bases). Germline assignment: CDR1 SGHNT and CDR2 YENEEA. V was shortened by 3 bases and J by 4 bases, with 12 bases between the two germline ends. The CDR3 is 14 residues long. The CDR3 DNA sequence: TGTGCCAGCAGCTTGGGGGGTTGGGGCACTGAAGCTTTCTTT. Its translation: CASSLGGWGTEAFF.

The V gene is TRBV6-6, the J gene TRBJ2-3; no clear D. Per germline, CDR1 MNHNY and CDR2 SVGAGI (reference sequence). The CDR3 length is 14 residues. V was shortened by 3 bases and J by 3 bases, with 10 bases between the two germline ends. The chain's CDR3 is CASSYTFLTDTQYF. In DNA form, the CDR3 reads TGTGCCAGCAGTTATACTTTCTTAACAGATACGCAGTATTTT.

The chain couples TRBV13 to TRBJ2-1; 14 bases match TRBD2. The V gene end was trimmed by 10 bases and the J gene end by 9 bases; junction bases not matched to a gene: 8. Germline loops: CDR1 PRHDT, CDR2 FYEKMQ (reference sequence). This CDR3 comprises 14 residues. The CDR3 sequence is CATRTSGGRGEQFF. The CDR3 nucleotides read TGTGCCACCAGGACTAGCGGGGGGAGGGGTGAGCAGTTCTTC.

V is TRBV27 and J is TRBJ2-5; a possible D gene is TRBD2 (7 bases). V was shortened by 5 bases and J by 4 bases, with 20 bases between the two germline ends. CDR1 is MNHEY, CDR2 SMNVEV, per germline (reference sequence). The CDR3 spans 16 residues. The CDR3 spells CASSPRGADLSETQYF. The CDR3, as DNA: TGTGCCAGCAGTCCACGGGGGGCCGACCTTTCAGAGACCCAGTACTTC.

The chain is built from TRBV4-2 and TRBJ2-7; D not resolved. The V gene lost 5 bases and the J gene lost 0 bases, with 8 bases spanning the gap. CDR3 length: 13 residues. Germline CDR1 is LGHNA and CDR2 is YNFKEQ. In DNA, the CDR3 is TGTGCCAGCAGCTTGTGGAGCTCCTACGAGCAGTACTTC. Its protein product is CASSLWSSYEQYF.

The chain has TRBV15 and TRBJ2-1; a possible D gene is TRBD2 (6 bases). The CDR3 extends over 13 amino acids. From germline, CDR1 is LNHNV and CDR2 YYDKDF (reference sequence). V dropped 5 bases and J dropped 2 bases, with 7 bases sitting between them. The CDR3 sequence is CATSRGTYNEQFF. DNA of the CDR3: TGTGCCACCAGCCGCGGGACCTACAATGAGCAGTTCTTC.